A selection of T cell receptor beta chains follows, all from one sample in a study of cytomegalovirus exposure and HLA in healthy donors. Produced via immunoSEQ multiplex PCR; TCRdb's table is partial and in-frame only. Among a few hundred thousand clones, around 81% were seen once, and the ten largest hold roughly 7.4%. The sample consisted of PBMCs. The receptor source for this set is a woman in her sixties or seventies in good health and CMV-seropositive. Each CDR3 is given with its conserved first and last residue. D genes are given only for firm matches. The size of a clone is reported for some rows only, either as once, few or many, or as a class for expanded clones.

-	-	TRBV9	TRBJ1-4	TGTGCCAGCAGCTCTAGTGGGGGCTTGGGTGAAAAACTGTTTTTT	CASSSSGGLGEKLFF
-	-	TRBV12-5	TRBJ2-2	TGTGCTAGTGGTATTGAGGGGGAGCTGTTTTTT	CASGIEGELFF
few	-	TRBV19	TRBJ1-2	TGTGCCAGTAGTATAGACAGGGAAGCAGGTGGCTACACCTTC	CASSIDREAGGYTF
-	-	TRBV7-2	TRBJ1-6	TGTGCCAGCAGCCATACTTATTCACCCCTCCACTTT	CASSHTYSPLHF
-	TRBD1	TRBV6-4	TRBJ1-3	TGTGCCAGCAGTCGGGCAGGGGGTAGCTCTGGAAACACCATATATTTT	CASSRAGGSSGNTIYF
-	TRBD2	TRBV30	TRBJ2-2	TGTGCCTGGAGTCCGGGGGGTTGGGGGGAGCTGTTTTTT	CAWSPGGWGELFF
-	TRBD2	TRBV5-1	TRBJ2-1	TGCGCCAGCAGCTTAGGCGGGAGCGCCTACAATGAGCAGTTCTTC	CASSLGGSAYNEQFF
-	TRBD1	TRBV2	TRBJ2-3	TGTGCCAGCAGGGAGACAGGGCTCAGCACAGATACGCAGTATTTT	CASRETGLSTDTQYF
-	TRBD2	TRBV27	TRBJ2-3	TGTGCCAGCAGTCCCCGCGGACTAGCCGGGAGTAGCACAGATACGCAGTATTTT	CASSPRGLAGSSTDTQYF
-	TRBD1	TRBV5-4	TRBJ1-2	TGTGCCAGCAGCCCAGGACAGGGGGGGACATATGGCTACACCTTC	CASSPGQGGTYGYTF
-	TRBD1	TRBV9	TRBJ1-2	TGTGCCAGCAAAAGGGACAGTTTCGGCTATGGCTACACCTTC	CASKRDSFGYGYTF
-	TRBD2	TRBV9	TRBJ2-1	TGTGCCAGCAGTGATCGGACTAGCGGCCTCAGTGAGCAGTTCTTC	CASSDRTSGLSEQFF
once	-	TRBV4-1	TRBJ1-1	TGCGCCAGCAGCCAAGAAGGGGCGAACACTGAAGCTTTCTTT	CASSQEGANTEAFF
-	TRBD1	TRBV7-8	TRBJ1-1	TGTGCCAGCAGCCCCGGGACAGGGGTGGCCACGAACACTGAAGCTTTCTTT	CASSPGTGVATNTEAFF
-	TRBD2	TRBV5-4	TRBJ2-2	TGTGCCAGCAACCCAGGGAGGGGAACCGGGGAGCTGTTTTTT	CASNPGRGTGELFF
-	TRBD1	TRBV16	TRBJ2-7	TGTGCCAGCAGCCAATTCCTGGGACAGGGTGGACACGAGCAGTACTTC	CASSQFLGQGGHEQYF
-	TRBD2	TRBV9	TRBJ2-3	TGTGCCAGCAGCGCCGGACTAGCGGGAGATTCGTTGGGAGATACGCAGTATTTT	CASSAGLAGDSLGDTQYF
-	TRBD2	TRBV7-9	TRBJ2-5	TGTGCCAGCAGCTTAGAATGGACTAGCGGGGCCCAGTACTTC	CASSLEWTSGAQYF
-	TRBD2	TRBV19	TRBJ2-1	TGTGCCAGTAGCCTAGCGGGAGGAATTGAGCAGTTCTTC	CASSLAGGIEQFF
-	TRBD1	TRBV7-9	TRBJ2-2	TGTGCCAGCAGCTTAGCTCCAGGGGGCTTCAACACCGGGGAGCTGTTTTTT	CASSLAPGGFNTGELFF
once	-	TRBV4-2	TRBJ2-5	TGTGCCAGCAGCCAAGGTGCAGGAAGCCAAGAGACCCAGTACTTC	CASSQGAGSQETQYF
-	-	TRBV7-3	TRBJ2-1	TGTGCCAGCAGCTTAGAGATAGCGGCCTACAATGAGCAGTTCTTC	CASSLEIAAYNEQFF
-	-	TRBV6-5	TRBJ1-4	TGTGCCAGCAGTTATACCCTGGGAGGAACTCATGAAAAACTGTTTTTT	CASSYTLGGTHEKLFF
few	TRBD2	TRBV29-1	TRBJ2-1	TGCAGCTCCAGCGGGAGATTTTACAATGAGCAGTTCTTC	CSSSGRFYNEQFF
few	TRBD2	TRBV10-3	TRBJ2-1	TGTGCCATCAGTGAGTGGGGACTATACAATGAGCAGTTCTTC	CAISEWGLYNEQFF
few	TRBD2	TRBV6-1	TRBJ2-5	TGTGCCAGCAGTGCGGCGTGGGGGGGAGAGACCCAGTACTTC	CASSAAWGGETQYF
once	-	TRBV5-4	TRBJ2-7	TGTGCCAGCAGCGACAGTCTTGGCGAGCAGTACTTC	CASSDSLGEQYF
-	TRBD2	TRBV4-1	TRBJ2-2	TGCGCCAGCAGCCAAGGACTAGCGGGACCAGTAATCAACGGGGAGCTGTTTTTT	CASSQGLAGPVINGELFF
once	TRBD1	TRBV11-2	TRBJ1-1	TGTGCCAGCAGCTTGGAGGGGGCGACTTACACTGAAGCTTTCTTT	CASSLEGATYTEAFF
-	-	TRBV27	TRBJ2-2	TGTGCCAGCAGTGTCGGGACTGCGAACACCGGGGAGCTGTTTTTT	CASSVGTANTGELFF
-	-	TRBV27	TRBJ1-5	TGTGCCAGCAAGAAGAGGGGCAATCAGCCCCAGCATTTT	CASKKRGNQPQHF
-	TRBD1	TRBV19	TRBJ2-2	TGTGCCAGTAGTCCTGGGACAGCCTACACCGGGGAGCTGTTTTTT	CASSPGTAYTGELFF
-	-	TRBV27	TRBJ2-6	TGTGCCAGCATGTATACTGGGGCCAACGTCCTGACTTTC	CASMYTGANVLTF
-	-	TRBV18	TRBJ1-1	TGTGCCAGCTCACCGCGCACAGGGAGGAACACTGAAGCTTTCTTT	CASSPRTGRNTEAFF
-	-	TRBV7-3	TRBJ2-5	TGTGCCAGCAGCTTAAACGGGCGCCCGGGGGTAGAGACCCAGTACTTC	CASSLNGRPGVETQYF
-	TRBD1	TRBV5-6	TRBJ2-1	TGTGCCAGCAGCTCAGGGGGCGAGGGTGAGCAGTTCTTC	CASSSGGEGEQFF
-	TRBD1	TRBV5-4	TRBJ1-2	TGTGCCAGCAGCGTGGACAGGGATAATGGCTACACCTTC	CASSVDRDNGYTF
-	-	TRBV6-1	TRBJ2-5	TGTGCCAGCAGTGAAGGATTTCGTACAGGGAAAGAGACCCAGTACTTC	CASSEGFRTGKETQYF
few	-	TRBV7-9	TRBJ1-4	TGTGCCAGCAGCTTATCGGGGATTGAAAAACTGTTTTTT	CASSLSGIEKLFF
-	TRBD1	TRBV2	TRBJ1-1	TGTGCAAGCGAAGAGGGGGCGACTGAAGCTTTCTTT	CASEEGATEAFF
-	TRBD1	TRBV27	TRBJ2-1	TGTGCCAGCAGCCCCGGACAGGGCTATGAGCAGTTCTTC	CASSPGQGYEQFF
-	TRBD1	TRBV7-3	TRBJ2-3	TGTGCCAGCAGCTTTGGGACAGGGAGTGATACGCAGTATTTT	CASSFGTGSDTQYF
-	-	TRBV2	TRBJ2-7	TGTGCCAGCAGTGCGGGGGGCCGGAACGAGCAGTACTTC	CASSAGGRNEQYF